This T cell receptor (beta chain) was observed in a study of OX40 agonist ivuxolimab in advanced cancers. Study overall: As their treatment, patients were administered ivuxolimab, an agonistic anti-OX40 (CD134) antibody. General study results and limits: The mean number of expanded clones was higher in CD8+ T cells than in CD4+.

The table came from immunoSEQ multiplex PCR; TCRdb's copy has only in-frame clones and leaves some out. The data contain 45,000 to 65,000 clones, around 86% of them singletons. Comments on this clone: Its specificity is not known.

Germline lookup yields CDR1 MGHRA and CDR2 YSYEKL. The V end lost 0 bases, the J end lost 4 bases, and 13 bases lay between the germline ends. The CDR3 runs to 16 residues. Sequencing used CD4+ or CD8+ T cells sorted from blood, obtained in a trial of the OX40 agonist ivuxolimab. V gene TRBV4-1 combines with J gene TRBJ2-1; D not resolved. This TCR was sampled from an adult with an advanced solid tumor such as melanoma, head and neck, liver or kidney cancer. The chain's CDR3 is CASSQDHYQAYNEQFF. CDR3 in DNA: TGCGCCAGCAGCCAAGATCACTACCAAGCATACAATGAGCAGTTCTTC.